This T cell receptor (beta chain) was retrieved from a study of T cell repertoires in cytomegalovirus infection. Study-level results: Within the response measured ex vivo, HLA-C-restricted CMV-specific TCR beta clonotypes were dominant.

V was cut by 5 bases and J by 0 bases, with 14 bases left in between. The CDR3 extends over 15 amino acids. Germline V gene lookup returns CDR1 SGHVS and CDR2 FNYEAQ. MiXCR was run by TCRdb on the reads, yielding one entry per CDR3 protein. The repertoire includes 90,000 to 110,000 distinct CDR3 sequences, about 30% of them detected once, and 80% to 85% sits in the top ten. Concerning this clonotype: The antigen remains unidentified.

The sequencing here drew on CD8+ T cells from cultured PBMCs, taken from culture after CMV antigen stimulation. This chain connects TRBV7-6 to TRBJ2-7; D perhaps matches TRBD1 (6 bases). The source of this sequence is a human donor in good health (CMV status not recorded). Some clones in this sample may be carry-over from other donors' samples. This chain's CDR3 is CASSQRQGFSYEQYF. CDR3 coding DNA: TGTGCCAGCAGCCAACGTCAGGGGTTCTCCTACGAGCAGTACTTC.